What follows describes a single TCR beta chain. This clone appeared a few times. Its antigen is unknown. No qualities accompany the bases; no much larger clone lies one base away. V is cut back by 4 bases and J by 0 bases, with 2 bases in the junction unmatched. CDR1 and CDR2 are read off the germline V gene (reference sequence) as SEHNR and FQNEAQ. The CDR3 starts with the cysteine, ends with the phenylalanine, and has 16 residues. Of all the DNA, just the CDR3 is kept, 48 bases in frame from base 1. The sample comes from a study of cytomegalovirus exposure and HLA in healthy donors (dated by TCRdb to about 2017). For the wider study: An earlier analysis of 587 of the donors reported 250 to 350 Gb of sequence data and around 120 million unique TCR beta sequences obtained from roughly 170 million T cells. An early release that covered about 600 HLA-typed donors contained around 330 gigabases of sequencing data and around 80 million unique TCR sequences. Of the roughly 390 genotyped donors, 75% to 85% were placed in the genetic ancestry cluster associated with self-reported Caucasian donors. The aim of the study was to test whether cataloging public T cell receptors could identify signatures of past pathogen exposure. The study profiled the T cell repertoires of hundreds of subjects by immunosequencing and related them to cytomegalovirus serostatus. In addition to the first cohort of approximately 670 subjects, a separate validation cohort of over 90 different subjects was used. High-throughput TCR immunosequencing, statistical association of individual TCRs with disease status, and machine learning were combined to predict cytomegalovirus infection status. A later analysis re-analyzed previously published TCR beta repertoires from roughly 600 donors and added high-resolution HLA genotyping to study TCR occurrence patterns. Rather than drawing on any new phenotypic data, the later analysis identified candidate immune exposures from TCR beta sequences and the way those sequences occurred across donors. To decide whether each TCR beta V gene segment behaved as functional or pseudogenic, an earlier analysis of approximately 620 of the donors relied on high-throughput TCR beta sequencing. Alongside the repertoire data, information on donor age, sex, ethnicity and CMV serostatus was compiled. A later genetic analysis took genome-wide SNP genotypes for about three fifths of the 666 donors and used that subset as a discovery cohort. All discovery cohort repertoires had been generated using a single sequencing platform. HLA typing included class I and class II loci at four-digit resolution. The number of donors typed differed by locus, with 629-630 for A, B, C, DRB1 and DQB1, more than 500 for DQA1, 606 for DPA1, and 472 for DPB1. Because of strong linkage in the cohort, roughly five DR-DQ haplotypes were treated as single units for association and clustering. Among almost 400 genotyped donors of the cohort, an average of 235,054 unique TCR beta nucleotide sequences were sequenced per donor, about a sixth of them non-productive.

Study-wide findings and limitations: Most CMV-associated TCR beta chains appeared to be HLA-restricted in a later analysis, and the HLA associations seemed to be driven largely by CMV exposure. Compared with equally common non-associated chains, HLA-associated TCR beta chains in a later analysis were more clonally expanded and had lower generation probabilities. A group of highly shared sequence variants was considered likely to be a technical artifact of the sequencing pipeline. A few of the identified cytomegalovirus-associated TCR beta chains were confirmed in vitro to be specific for cytomegalovirus antigens. Linkage disequilibrium might explain the correlated functional status among segregating V segments, but an unknown experimental factor could not be excluded. A later analysis reported that several top co-occurrence clusters appeared linked to parvovirus B19, influenza, CMV and Epstein-Barr virus. A further reported finding was that TCR beta sequences accurately predicted the HLA-A and HLA-B alleles for most subjects in the first cohort. In a later genetic analysis, a missense DCLRE1C variant was associated with V-gene and J-gene trimming of TCR beta chains, and the association was replicated in an independent cohort. The study gave a list of 150 to 200 TCR beta chains associated with cytomegalovirus. In an earlier analysis of 500 to 650 of the donors, most TCR beta V segments appeared in productive rearrangements about 90% or about 30% of the time, broadly matching IMGT annotations. Most TCR sequences were observed very rarely across donors, whereas some public TCRs were present in many individuals. This cohort had only TCR beta chains sequenced, and the lack of alpha or paired-chain data limited which features could be detected. Sequencing depth was assumed to be roughly uniform across donors in the presence/absence analyses, though that assumption may not hold. Because the 87-base-pair reads could not distinguish some IMGT-functional V segments, including TRBV6-2 and TRBV6-3, those segments were excluded. According to a later genetic analysis, donors in an Asian-associated ancestry cluster had fewer N-insertions in productive TCRs than the roughly 700-donor mean. HLA typing was unavailable for some donors at each locus, so association tests used only the typed subset. In a later analysis, TCR association rates were found to vary across HLA loci, with the most associated TCRs seen for DRB1 alleles and the fewest for HLA-C alleles. Because counts were too low, 15 or so rarely observed V segments, including chromosome 9 orphons, were excluded from the earlier analysis of 587 of the donors. At a false discovery rate of 0.05, a later analysis linked under 20,000 TCR beta sequences to specific HLA alleles. According to the authors, the approach could potentially be generalized to other disease states and immunological phenotypes. CMV serostatus was the only immune exposure information available for the cohort. Cytomegalovirus status was reported to be diagnosed by the classifier with high specificity and sensitivity in both the original and validation cohorts. When HLA alleles, especially DR and DQ, strongly co-occurred, TCR associations were difficult to assign to individual alleles.

To prepare the library, the immunoSEQ multiplex PCR assay was applied. For the multiplex PCR, a mixture combining 60 forward primers for TCR Vbeta segments and 13 reverse primers for TCR Jbeta segments was used. The CDR3 region of rearranged TCR beta genes was amplified from genomic DNA with a multiplex PCR assay. Amplified TCR beta libraries were sequenced as 87-base-pair reads on the Illumina HiSeq System. The original pipeline was this. A later analysis counted 75 million to 100 million unique TCR beta chains across the 666 repertoires, and roughly 9.9 million of these chains were shared by at least two donors. A nearest-neighbor algorithm error-corrected the raw reads and collapsed the reads into unique sequences, merging closely related sequences to remove PCR and sequencing errors. To assign V, D and J gene segments, CDR3 sequences were aligned to IMGT reference sequences. For a sequence to be retained, at least a six-nucleotide match to both a V gene segment and a J gene segment was required. A rearrangement was called productive if the CDR3 had no stop codons and remained in frame with V and J, and every other rearrangement was called non-productive. CDR3 was defined by IMGT convention, running from the second conserved V-encoded cysteine to the conserved J-encoded phenylalanine. The earlier analysis of a few hundred of the donors excluded any sequence lacking an unambiguous match to a single V gene segment. An earlier analysis of a few hundred of the donors called V segments functional above 56.7% productive rearrangements and segregating when the between-donor standard deviation exceeded 5%. A statistical classification framework was built for diagnosing cytomegalovirus status from the catalog of TCR beta chain sequences. In a later analysis, TCR nucleotide sequences were compared against IMGT/GENE-DB human TR gene sequences so that V and J genes could be assigned. In a later analysis, CDR3 sequences and most-parsimonious VDJ recombination scenarios were assigned using the TCRdist pipeline. In a later analysis, every TCR beta chain was defined by the combination of its CDR3 amino acid sequence and its V-gene family, and reads without a unique V-gene family were dropped. A later analysis removed 500 to 600 highly shared, low-generation-probability nucleotide sequences to deal with suspected cross-contamination and a sequencing artifact. For each public chain, a later analysis derived a clonal expansion index from normalized ranks of inferred template counts within each repertoire. In a later analysis, generation probabilities were computed using a VDJ recombination model fitted to out-of-frame rearrangements, and the results were checked against IGoR. A later analysis scored TCR-TCR, TCR-HLA and TCR-CMV co-occurrence with hypergeometric tests, applying a repertoire-size bias correction to TCR pairs. To estimate false discovery rates, a later analysis permuted the HLA or CMV assignments 20 times. A later analysis grouped co-occurring TCRs with DBSCAN, adding TCRdist sequence similarity when clustering within HLA-allele-positive subsets. Repertoires with fewer than 30,000 or more than 120,000 public chains, plus five repertoires with anomalous nucleotide sharing, were excluded from co-occurrence clustering. As stored in TCRdb, this immuneACCESS dataset retains in-frame rearrangements with V and J assigned. A fraction of the clones does not appear; measured against another copy, unresolved V genes explain less than half of the discrepancy, and the remainder lacks a known reason. Clone size and the V and J calls come from that table; the DNA yielded D and trimming. In this sample the table shows 90,000 or so clones, about 74% of which occur a single time. The ten largest make up over 13% of the sample.

The cohort comprised some 730 healthy bone marrow donors. All cohort members were sampled while nominally healthy, although unrecorded immune exposures were likely present. The donor was CMV seropositive and was included in the group of 250 to 300 seropositive cohort members. A peripheral blood sample was provided by each donor, and peripheral blood mononuclear cells were used for TCR beta sequencing. Genomic DNA was extracted from the blood cell samples with the Qiagen DNeasy Blood Extraction Kit. This receptor was obtained from a woman in her fifties or sixties in good health and CMV-seropositive. Recombination linked TRBV7-9 to TRBJ2-6, with 8 junctional bases fitting TRBD1. Source material: PBMCs. Read as DNA, the sequence is TGTGCCAGCAGCTGGACAGGGTTCTCTGGGGCCAACGTCCTGACTTTC. Its protein is CASSWTGFSGANVLTF.